This is a list of T cell receptor beta chains from one sample in a study of PD-L1 blockade in urothelial cancer. Sequencing was performed with immunoSEQ multiplex PCR; in TCRdb, only in-frame clones are kept and a portion is missing. The sample has around 40,000 clones, approximately 86% seen once; the top ten hold roughly 24%. Sequenced here: PBMCs, sampled around atezolizumab (anti-PD-L1) treatment. Receptors were obtained from a man aged 55 to 70 with urothelial cancer. CDR3s include the opening cysteine and the closing phenylalanine or tryptophan. The D gene is left open where the match is weak. Not all rows give a size; the values are once, few, many and, for expanded clones, a class.

v_call	cdr3_length	clone_size	d_call	j_call	cdr3_nt	cdr3_aa
TRBV6-5	15	.	TRBD1	TRBJ1-6	TGTGCCAGCAGTACCACGGGACAGGAGTATTCACCCCTCCACTTT	CASSTTGQEYSPLHF
TRBV30	13	.	TRBD1	TRBJ1-1	TGTGCCTGGAGTGGACGGGTGACAGGGGAAGCTTTCTTT	CAWSGRVTGEAFF
TRBV2	18	once	.	TRBJ2-2	TGTGCCAGCAGTGAAGGCCCGCCGGGAGTACTTGGTATCGGGGAGCTGTTTTTT	CASSEGPPGVLGIGELFF
TRBV9	15	.	.	TRBJ2-5	TGTGCCAGCAGCCCGTCCCCCAGGCCTCAAGAGACCCAGTACTTC	CASSPSPRPQETQYF
TRBV29-1	12	.	.	TRBJ1-2	TGCAGCGTTGACCGGGAGTTCTATGGCTACACCTTC	CSVDREFYGYTF
TRBV30	13	few	TRBD1	TRBJ1-1	TGTGCCTGCGCGGGACAGGTCTACACTGAAGCTTTCTTT	CACAGQVYTEAFF
TRBV5-1	12	.	.	TRBJ1-4	TGCGCCAGCAGCCGGGAGTCTGAAAAACTGTTTTTT	CASSRESEKLFF
TRBV12-5	11	.	.	TRBJ1-2	TGTGCTAGTGGCACTAACTATGGCTACACCTTC	CASGTNYGYTF
TRBV5-1	15	.	TRBD1	TRBJ2-5	TGCGCCAGCAGCTTGACAGGGGGAATCGGAGAGACCCAGTACTTC	CASSLTGGIGETQYF
TRBV5-1	16	once	TRBD2	TRBJ2-2	TGCGCCAGCAGCTCAGCGGGGGGGATGAACACCGGGGAGCTGTTTTTT	CASSSAGGMNTGELFF
TRBV9	13	.	.	TRBJ1-3	TGTGCCAGCAGCGTACCCTCCGGAAACACCATATATTTT	CASSVPSGNTIYF
TRBV10-3	13	.	TRBD2	TRBJ2-7	TGTGCCATCAGGGGACTAGCGGGGAACGAGCAGTACTTC	CAIRGLAGNEQYF
TRBV5-4	16	.	TRBD2	TRBJ2-3	TGTGCCAGCAGCCTGAGACTAGCGGGAGGTACAGATACGCAGTATTTT	CASSLRLAGGTDTQYF
TRBV6-6	15	.	TRBD1	TRBJ2-3	TGTGCCAGCAGTTACGTACAGGGGAACACAGATACGCAGTATTTT	CASSYVQGNTDTQYF
TRBV30	14	once	.	TRBJ1-2	TGTGCCTGGAGCCGAGGACAGAATTTATATGGCTACACCTTC	CAWSRGQNLYGYTF
TRBV5-1	16	.	TRBD1	TRBJ2-7	TGCGCCAGCAGCCGCCTCCAGGGGGCAGCTACCTACGAGCAGTACTTC	CASSRLQGAATYEQYF
TRBV5-1	15	few	TRBD2	TRBJ2-2	TGCGCCAGCGGCGGACTAGCGGTAAACACCGGGGAGCTGTTTTTT	CASGGLAVNTGELFF
TRBV18	13	.	.	TRBJ1-2	TGTGCCAGCTCACCAGGGCTACGCGCCGGCTACACCTTC	CASSPGLRAGYTF
TRBV5-5	15	.	.	TRBJ1-6	TGTGCCAGCAGCTTGATCAGGGGCTCGGGTTCACCCCTCCACTTT	CASSLIRGSGSPLHF
TRBV7-3	13	.	.	TRBJ1-2	TGTGCCAGCAGCTTACGACAGGATGGTGGCTACACCTTC	CASSLRQDGGYTF
TRBV27	17	.	TRBD2	TRBJ2-1	TGTGCCAGCAGTGCGCAACCGGGACTACAAACGAGGAATGAGCAGTTCTTC	CASSAQPGLQTRNEQFF
TRBV5-1	17	.	TRBD1	TRBJ1-1	TGCGCCAGCAGCTGGGGACAGGGGGCCCTTTCGAGCACTGAAGCTTTCTTT	CASSWGQGALSSTEAFF
TRBV7-8	16	.	TRBD1	TRBJ1-2	TGTGCCAGCAGCTTAGCAAACAGGGGCTTCCACTATGGCTACACCTTC	CASSLANRGFHYGYTF
TRBV6-5	15	.	TRBD2	TRBJ2-5	TGTGCCAGCAGAGCTCGCCCGGGGGGAAGGGAGACCCAGTACTTC	CASRARPGGRETQYF
TRBV27	13	once	.	TRBJ2-7	TGTGCCAGCAGGCCACACCAGGGATTCGAGCAGTACTTC	CASRPHQGFEQYF
TRBV5-1	17	.	TRBD1	TRBJ1-6	TGCGCCAGCAGCTTGGGGGACAGGAGGACCTATAATTCACCCCTCCACTTT	CASSLGDRRTYNSPLHF
TRBV5-1	14	.	TRBD1	TRBJ1-5	TGCGCCAGCAGCTTGACAGGGGCCGCCGAGCCCCAGCATTTT	CASSLTGAAEPQHF
TRBV7-2	13	.	TRBD1	TRBJ1-5	TGTGCCAGCAGCGGACAGGCGGCTCAGCCCCAGCATTTT	CASSGQAAQPQHF
TRBV2	13	.	.	TRBJ1-1	TGTGCCAGCAGGGGAGACTCGAACACTGAAGCTTTCTTT	CASRGDSNTEAFF
TRBV5-1	11	.	.	TRBJ2-1	TGCGCCAGCAGCTTGGAGCGGGAGCAGTTCTTC	CASSLEREQFF
TRBV7-3	16	.	TRBD2	TRBJ2-1	TGTGCCAGCAGCTCACCCACTAGCGGGGTCTACAATGAGCAGTTCTTC	CASSSPTSGVYNEQFF
TRBV6-6	14	.	TRBD1	TRBJ2-7	TGTGCCAGCAGTCGTACAGGGGGGAGTTACGAGCAGTACTTC	CASSRTGGSYEQYF
TRBV18	14	.	TRBD1	TRBJ1-5	TGTGCCAGCTCAGTTGACAGGGCAAATCAGCCCCAGCATTTT	CASSVDRANQPQHF
TRBV30	13	.	TRBD1	TRBJ1-2	TGTGCCTGGAGAGGACAGGGGGTTTATGGCTACACCTTC	CAWRGQGVYGYTF
TRBV29-1	13	.	TRBD2	TRBJ2-7	TGCAGCGTGAGGCCGGGGGGGACCTACGAGCAGTACTTC	CSVRPGGTYEQYF
TRBV11-1	16	.	.	TRBJ2-7	TGTGCCAGCAGCTTAGGGGGGGGCTCCCCCTACCCGAAGCAGTACTTC	CASSLGGGSPYPKQYF